This TCR beta chain was retrieved from a study of CD8+ T cells in alopecia areata. Whole-study context: People stayed on tofacitinib for 6 to 18 months, then stopped the drug for 6 months. Percentage of affected scalp area was the basis on which treated patients' severity was scored. Study observations and caveats: Sequence data from scalp samples additionally include resident alphabeta T cells of normal skin. A large proportion of expanded lesional clones were detected persisting in scalp and blood during tofacitinib.

This clone showed up just once. The antigen remains undetermined. After isolation, RNA underwent reverse transcription to generate cDNA as the sequencing template. The data were produced by immunoSEQ multiplex PCR, yet TCRdb's version contains in-frame clones alone and is incomplete. The sample carries some 240,000 clones, under 60% recorded once. Documented treatment: oral pan-JAK inhibitor, 5-10 mg twice daily. Germline loops: CDR1 SEHNR, CDR2 FQNEAQ (reference sequence). V gave up 1 base and J gave up 2 bases, with 8 bases separating them. CDR3 size: 14 residues. The sequences come from CD4+ T cells sorted from blood, collected at week 4, from a patient treated with tofacitinib. This receptor was identified in a human donor with alopecia areata. The chain carries TRBV7-9 and TRBJ2-5, with D perhaps matching TRBD2 (6 bases). The CDR3 loop reads CASSLGTMQETQYF. The CDR3 DNA reads as TGTGCCAGCAGCTTAGGGACTATGCAAGAGACCCAGTACTTC.